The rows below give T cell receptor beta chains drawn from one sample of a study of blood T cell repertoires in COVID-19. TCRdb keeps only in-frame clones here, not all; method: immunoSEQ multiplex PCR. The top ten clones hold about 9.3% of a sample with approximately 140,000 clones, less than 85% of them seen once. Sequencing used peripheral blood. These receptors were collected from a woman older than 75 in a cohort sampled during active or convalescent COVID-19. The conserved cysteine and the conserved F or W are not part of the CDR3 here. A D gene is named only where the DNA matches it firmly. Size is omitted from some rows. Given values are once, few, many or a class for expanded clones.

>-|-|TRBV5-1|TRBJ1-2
ASSILTDPNYGYT
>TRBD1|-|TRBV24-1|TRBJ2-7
ATSETGSYEQY
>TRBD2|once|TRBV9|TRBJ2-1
ASSVGTSGGDNEQF
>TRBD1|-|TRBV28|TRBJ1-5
ASSNAGGGVQPQH
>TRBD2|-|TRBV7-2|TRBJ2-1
ASSLEMGAGLNGQF
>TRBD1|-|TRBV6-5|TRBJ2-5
ASNRGQETQY
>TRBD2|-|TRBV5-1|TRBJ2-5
ASSARGGGGQETQY
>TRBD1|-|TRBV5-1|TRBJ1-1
ASSLQGATEAF
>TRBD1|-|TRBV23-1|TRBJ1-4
ASLFWRGRNEKLF
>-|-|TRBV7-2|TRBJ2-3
ASSLEFPEGTQY
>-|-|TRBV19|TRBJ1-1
ASSTPGLPGGTEAF
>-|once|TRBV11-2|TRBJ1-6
ASSWGGSYNSPLH
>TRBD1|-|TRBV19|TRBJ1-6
ASRPRQGVGSPLH
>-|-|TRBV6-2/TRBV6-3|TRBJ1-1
ASSYNYREGMNTEAF
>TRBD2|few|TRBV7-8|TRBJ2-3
ASSHLAGAPDTQY
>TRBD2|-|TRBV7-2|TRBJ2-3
ASSLVSIGLGTDTQY
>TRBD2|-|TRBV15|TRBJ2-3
ATSRGSGGGTDTQY
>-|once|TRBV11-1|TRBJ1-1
ASSSSEGAEAF
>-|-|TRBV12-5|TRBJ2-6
ASGLVGDSTSGANVLT
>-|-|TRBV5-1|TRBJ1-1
ASSFTANTEAF
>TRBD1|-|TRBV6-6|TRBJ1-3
ASSFPTGAGNTIY
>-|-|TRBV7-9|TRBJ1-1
ASSLAANTEAF
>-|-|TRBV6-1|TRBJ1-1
ASSEGWGGPTEAF
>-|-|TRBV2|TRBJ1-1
ASSERRQVVAF
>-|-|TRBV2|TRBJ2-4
ASIELGAGIQY
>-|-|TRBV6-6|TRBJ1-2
ASFKGGTNYGYT
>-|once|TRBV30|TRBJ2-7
AWTGNAYEQY
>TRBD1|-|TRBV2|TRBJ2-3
ASTGGRTDTQY
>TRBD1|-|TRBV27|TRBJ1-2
ASSTMGQGAVNYGYT
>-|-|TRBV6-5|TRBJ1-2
ASRRTDGPNYGYT
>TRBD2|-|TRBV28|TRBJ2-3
ASRTPLGGGGVDTQY
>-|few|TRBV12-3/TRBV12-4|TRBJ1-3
ASSGGSGNTIY